This TCR beta chain stems from a study of beta chain features in type 1 diabetes. Study-level background: Healthy donors resembled patients in age, gender and cell yields. Study-wide results and caveats: Compared to healthy donors, patients appeared to have naive, central memory and Treg TCRB repertoires that were more alike. In every one of the four CD4+ subsets, TCRB CDR3s were moderately but significantly shorter in Type 1 diabetes patients. Sequencing of cDNA might inflate the share of cells that strongly express TCR.

Germline CDR1 reads WSHSY; CDR2 reads SAAADI. V was pared by 5 bases and J by 6 bases, with 4 bases of the junction left unmatched. The CDR3 spans 14 residues. Notes on this clone: Antigen specificity is unknown.

The investigators reverse transcribed all of the isolated RNA, so they sequenced expressed TCRB transcripts. Clones were read by immunoSEQ multiplex PCR, and TCRdb kept only the in-frame ones, dropping some. The top ten hold more than 0.65% of the sample, which has about 39,000 clones, around half seen once. This receptor was obtained from a woman aged 18-30 years in good health. Sequencing was performed on central memory CD4+ T cells from blood. The chain employs TRBV10-2 and TRBJ2-2, with 9 bases matching TRBD2. This chain's CDR3 is CASSQIAGAGELFF. In nucleotides, the CDR3 is TGCGCCAGCAGTCAAATAGCGGGAGCCGGGGAGCTGTTTTTT.